A single sample gave rise to the 19 T cell receptor beta chains below, sequenced in a study of regulatory T cells in long-lasting Graves disease. Time point meaning: newly diagnosed GD, antithyroid drugs for less than 3 months. From PBMCs, RNA was extracted and then used to make the TCR library. HTBI primers from iRepertoire and Arm-PCR of CDR3 regions yielded the TCR beta libraries. MiXCR, applied by TCRdb to the multiplex PCR reads, yields one record per CDR3 protein. Here the sample spans about 220,000 distinct CDR3 sequences, around 20% being singletons. The starting material was peripheral blood mononuclear cells (PBMCs), obtained at new diagnosis, from a patient treated with antithyroid drugs. The receptors were sampled from a female donor with Graves disease.

This clonotype was detected many times. The V gene is TRBV28, the J gene TRBJ2-1; unclear D gene. CDR1 and CDR2 (germline): MDHEN, SYDVKM. Trimming pared 2 bases from V and 8 bases from J, leaving 4 bases between. The CDR3 contains 11 residues. The CDR3 coding sequence is TGTGCCAGCAGTTTACTTGATGAGCAGTTCTTC. Amino acid sequence: CASSLLDEQFF.

This chain uses TRBV7-8 with TRBJ1-2, with no clear D. The CDR3 contains 12 residues. V gave up 5 bases and J gave up 5 bases, with 9 bases separating them. Germline CDR1 and CDR2: SGHVS and FQNEAQ. CDR3: CASSPTVYGYTF. In DNA, the CDR3 is TGTGCCAGCAGCCCCACAGTGTATGGCTACACCTTC. The variable domain in full, with the rest retrieved from reference TRBV7-8 and TRBJ1-2, is GAGVSQSPRYKVAKRGQDVALRCDPISGHVSLFWYQQALGQGPEFLTYFQNEAQLDKSGLPSDRFFAERPEGSVSTLKIQRTQQEDSAVYLCASSPTVYGYTFGSGTRLTVV.

In its sample, this clonotype was seen many times. The gene calls are TRBV7-8 and TRBJ2-1; 8 bases are shared with TRBD2. Germline values: CDR1 SGHVS, CDR2 FQNEAQ. This CDR3 is built from 16 residues. J gave up 3 bases and V 4 bases, and 8 bases lay outside the gene matches. CDR3 coding DNA: TGTGCCAGCAGCTCTCTTAGCGGGATCGTCTACAATGAGCAGTTCTTC. Translation gives CASSSLSGIVYNEQFF.

This clonotype has a count of ten or more. V usage is TRBV30 and J usage is TRBJ2-1; TRBD2 might be the D (5 bases). Looked up from germline, CDR1 is GTSNPN and CDR2 is SVGIG (reference sequence). CDR3 length: 13 residues. V lost 0 bases, J lost 8 bases, and 11 bases lay in between. The CDR3 DNA is TGTGCCTGGAGTGTTGGCGGAGCGGATGAGCAGTTCTTC. As protein: CAWSVGGADEQFF.

This clonotype was detected only a few times. The chain combines TRBV20-1 with TRBJ1-1; D gene ambiguous. From germline, CDR1 is DFQATT and CDR2 SNEGSKA (reference sequence). V dropped 2 bases and J dropped 0 bases, with 7 bases sitting between them. CDR3 length equals 13 residues. This CDR3 is CSARRPMNTEAFF. The CDR3 coding sequence is TGCAGTGCTAGACGTCCTATGAACACTGAAGCTTTCTTT.

The table lists this clonotype with a count of one. Just one base apart from a much larger clone, this may be a read error. The gene calls are TRBV6-1 and TRBJ2-4, with 10 positions matching TRBD1. V was pared by 6 bases and J by 0 bases, with 8 bases of the junction left unmatched. This CDR3 spans 17 amino acids. CDR1 and CDR2 from the germline V gene are MNHNS and SASEGT. This CDR3 reads CASRGQGGGTAKNIQYF. The CDR3 coding sequence is TGTGCCAGCAGAGGACAGGGGGGCGGTACAGCCAAAAACATTCAGTACTTC.

This clonotype has at least ten counts. The V gene is TRBV2, the J gene TRBJ2-5, with D possibly TRBD2 on 6 matching bases. V lost 4 bases and J lost 5, with 20 bases in between. There are 16 residues in the CDR3. Germline assignment: CDR1 SNHLY and CDR2 FYNNEI. Here the CDR3 reads CASSGPGGGRRETQYF. The CDR3 coding sequence is TGTGCCAGCAGTGGTCCCGGGGGAGGTAGGAGGGAGACCCAGTACTTC. Full variable domain (missing parts from reference TRBV2 and TRBJ2-5): EPEVTQTPSHQVTQMGQEVILRCVPISNHLYFYWYRQILGQKVEFLVSFYNNEISEKSEIFDDQFSVERPDGSNFTLKIRSTKLEDSAMYFCASSGPGGGRRETQYFGPGTRLLVL.

This clonotype was detected ten times or more. CDR3 amino acids: CASSKGRDRVYEQYF. In DNA, the CDR3 is TGTGCCAGTAGCAAGGGGAGGGATAGAGTCTACGAGCAGTACTTC. The chain couples TRBV19 to TRBJ2-7, with 7 bases that match TRBD2. Germline V gives CDR1 LNHDA, CDR2 SQIVND (reference sequence). The V segment lost 6 bases and the J segment 3 bases; nucleotides outside the gene matches: 11. CDR3 size: 15 residues.

With regard to this clonotype: A much larger clone lies one base from this, so it may be a read error. This chain uses TRBV7-2 with TRBJ1-4, with 7 bases aligning to TRBD1. Germline lookup yields CDR1 SGHTA and CDR2 FQGNSA. This CDR3 has 14 amino acids. The CDR3 nucleotides read TGTGCCAGCAGCCCCCGGGACAGCTATGAAAAACTGTGTTTT. This sequence encodes CASSPRDSYEKLCF. Drawing the rest from reference TRBV7-2 and TRBJ1-4, the complete variable domain is GAGVSQSPSNKVTEKGKDVELRCDPISGHTALYWYRQSLGQGLEFLIYFQGNSAPDKSGLPSDRFSAERTGGSVSTLTIQRTQQEDSAVYLCASSPRDSYEKLCFGSGTQLSVL.

The rearrangement uses TRBV20-1 and TRBJ2-3; 13 positions match TRBD2. CDR1 and CDR2 (germline): DFQATT, SNEGSKA (reference sequence). Trimming removed 4 bases from V and 0 bases from J; junction bases left unmatched: 4. This CDR3 region has 16 residues. The CDR3 DNA is TGCAGTGCTACCCCGGGACTAGCGGGGAGCACAGATACGCAGTATTTT. It translates to CSATPGLAGSTDTQYF.

Points on this clonotype: A read error is possible here, since a much larger clone lies one base away. The V and J genes are TRBV28 and TRBJ1-1; a weak D match, TRBD1 (5 bases). Germline V lookup: CDR1 MDHEN, CDR2 SYDVKM. This CDR3 has 12 amino acids. Trimming took 6 bases from V and 10 from J, leaving 15 bases between them. This chain's CDR3 is CASRGPGFTAFF. DNA of the CDR3: TGTGCCAGCAGGGGACCAGGGTTTACAGCTTTCTTT.

This clonotype was seen repeatedly, ten times or more. A junction end diverges from the germline sequence, so it may reflect a read error. The chain carries TRBV19 and TRBJ1-1; 7 nucleotides align to TRBD1. The CDR3 consists of 14 residues. In germline, CDR1 is LNHDA, CDR2 SQIVND (reference sequence). The CDR3 DNA reads as TGTGCCAGTAGTATCCCTAACAGGGGCACTAAAGCTTTCTTT. It is translated as CASSIPNRGTKAFF.

Remarks on this clonotype: A far larger clone is one base from this, pointing to a likely read error. A read error is likely, as this CDR3 ends without the conserved phenylalanine or tryptophan. This chain connects TRBV9 to TRBJ2-7; 12 nucleotides line up with TRBD2. V was clipped by 5 bases and J by 4 bases; unmatched bases: 10. CDR1 and CDR2 from the germline V gene are SGDLS and YYNGEE. There are 16 residues in the CDR3. The CDR3: CASSDATSGSLYEQYS. Here the CDR3 DNA reads TGTGCCAGCAGTGACGCGACTAGCGGGAGCCTATACGAGCAGTACTCC.

This rearrangement joins TRBV13 to TRBJ2-1, with TRBD2 identical over 7 bases. V gave up 5 bases and J gave up 0 bases; unmatched junction bases: 7. This CDR3 has 16 amino acids. Per the germline V gene, CDR1 is PRHDT and CDR2 is FYEKMQ (reference sequence). CDR3 amino acids: CASSRTSVSSYNEQFF. The CDR3 DNA follows: TGTGCCAGCAGCCGCACTAGCGTGAGCTCCTACAATGAGCAGTTCTTC.

Ten or more counts support this clonotype. The gene calls are TRBV2 and TRBJ2-7, with a possible D match to TRBD2 (6 bases). The CDR3 is 14 residues long. Trimming shortened V by 4 bases and J by 9 bases, and 19 bases separated the two germline ends. CDR1 is SNHLY, CDR2 FYNNEI, per germline. The CDR3 spells CASSAGLYRVGQYF. CDR3 DNA: TGTGCCAGCAGTGCCGGACTATACCGCGTCGGGCAGTACTTC.

This chain connects TRBV9 to TRBJ2-3; TRBD2 matches at 16 bases. CDR1 is SGDLS and CDR2 is YYNGEE in the germline V gene. J gave up 5 bases and V 0 bases, and 6 bases lay outside the gene matches. CDR3 length: 18 residues. DNA of the CDR3: TGTGCCAGCAGCGTAGAGGGGACTAGCGGGAGGGGTGGAGATACGCAGTATTTT. Protein: CASSVEGTSGRGGDTQYF.

This clonotype was picked up many times. The chain employs TRBV12-3 or TRBV12-4 and TRBJ2-7; maybe TRBD2 (6 bases). The CDR3 has 13 amino acids. Trimming left V 4 bases short and J 5 bases short, with 12 bases between. The CDR3 protein is CASSWGEKDEQYF. The CDR3 DNA sequence: TGTGCCAGCAGTTGGGGGGAGAAAGACGAGCAGTACTTC.

This clonotype was observed at least ten times. The J gene is TRBJ1-2, the V gene TRBV30; 7 nucleotides agree with TRBD1. This CDR3 region has 13 residues. Germline CDR1 is GTSNPN and CDR2 is SVGIG (reference sequence). The trim removed 3 bases at V and 5 bases at J, leaving 6 bases unmatched. The CDR3 bases are TGTGCCTGGAGAAGGACAGGAGGATATGGCTACACCTTC. Its translation: CAWRRTGGYGYTF.

This clonotype was counted at least ten times. CDR3 sequence reads: CASSEMRVRETQYF. CDR3 DNA: TGTGCCAGCAGTGAAATGAGGGTCAGGGAGACCCAGTACTTC. The rearrangement joins TRBV6-1 to TRBJ2-5; TRBD2 might be the D (5 bases). From germline, CDR1 is MNHNS and CDR2 SASEGT. V lost 2 bases to trimming and J lost 5 bases, with 12 bases between them. The CDR3 loop spans 14 amino acids.